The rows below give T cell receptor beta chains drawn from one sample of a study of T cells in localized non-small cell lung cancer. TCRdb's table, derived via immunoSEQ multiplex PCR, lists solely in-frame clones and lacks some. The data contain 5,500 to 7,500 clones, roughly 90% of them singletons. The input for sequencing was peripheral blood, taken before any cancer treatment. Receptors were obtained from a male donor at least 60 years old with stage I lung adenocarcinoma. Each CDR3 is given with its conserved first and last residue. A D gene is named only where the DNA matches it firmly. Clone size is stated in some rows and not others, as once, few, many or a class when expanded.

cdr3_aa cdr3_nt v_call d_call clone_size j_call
CASSQVALAGPQGENIQYF TGCGCCAGCAGCCAAGTAGCTCTAGCGGGGCCTCAGGGTGAAAACATTCAGTACTTC TRBV4-1 TRBD2 . TRBJ2-4
CASSQTEGIHYGYTF TGTGCCAGCTCTCAAACAGAGGGGATTCACTATGGCTACACCTTC TRBV18 . . TRBJ1-2
CASAELVRTGELFF TGTGCCAGCGCGGAACTGGTGCGGACCGGGGAGCTGTTTTTT TRBV6-5 . . TRBJ2-2
CASSASGGAVTDTQYF TGTGCCAGCAGCGCCAGCGGGGGGGCCGTCACAGATACGCAGTATTTT TRBV9 TRBD2 . TRBJ2-3
CASSPNGANEQFF TGTGCCAGCTCACCGAATGGTGCCAATGAGCAGTTCTTC TRBV18 . . TRBJ2-1
CASSPLAGGVNTQYF TGTGCCAGCAGCCCGTTGGCGGGAGGGGTAAATACGCAGTATTTT TRBV7-3 TRBD2 once TRBJ2-3
CASSGAPGLAGGSTDTQYF TGTGCCAGCAGTGGAGCTCCGGGACTAGCGGGAGGGAGCACAGATACGCAGTATTTT TRBV6-1 TRBD2 . TRBJ2-3
CASTLDRVQGDGELFF TGTGCCAGCACCCTTGACAGGGTACAGGGTGACGGGGAGCTGTTTTTT TRBV18 TRBD1 . TRBJ2-2
CASSGTGRNYGYTF TGTGCCAGCAGCGGTACCGGCAGGAACTATGGCTACACCTTC TRBV9 . . TRBJ1-2
CASSQDGGGSNEKLFF TGTGCCAGCAGCCAAGATGGTGGGGGCTCTAATGAAAAACTGTTTTTT TRBV5-8 . . TRBJ1-4
CASSPRIGAEKLFF TGTGCCAGCAGCCCCCGAATAGGGGCTGAAAAACTGTTTTTT TRBV9 . . TRBJ1-4
CASSFGLTQETQYF TGTGCCAGCAGCTTTGGACTGACCCAAGAGACCCAGTACTTC TRBV7-2 . . TRBJ2-5
CASSQGRGANGELFF TGCGCCAGCAGCCAAGGCCGGGGGGCCAACGGGGAGCTGTTTTTT TRBV4-1 . . TRBJ2-2
CASSVALGGYNEQFF TGTGCCAGCAGCGTAGCATTAGGGGGTTACAATGAGCAGTTCTTC TRBV9 . . TRBJ2-1
CASSLGDIPETQYF TGCGCCAGCAGCTTGGGGGACATCCCAGAGACCCAGTACTTC TRBV5-1 . . TRBJ2-5
CASSEGGFSPLHF TGTGCCAGCAGTGAGGGTGGGTTCTCACCCCTCCACTTT TRBV2 . . TRBJ1-6
CASSSGGGYTF TGTGCCAGCAGCTCCGGGGGGGGCTACACCTTC TRBV11-2 . . TRBJ1-2
CASSHRKGIGTGELFF TGTGCCAGCAGCCACCGAAAGGGGATAGGGACCGGGGAGCTGTTTTTT TRBV14 . . TRBJ2-2
CASSRRTGELFF TGCGCCAGCAGCAGAAGGACCGGGGAGCTGTTTTTT TRBV5-1 . . TRBJ2-2
CASSLEDSFGGGANYGYTF TGCGCCAGCAGCTTGGAAGACTCATTCGGCGGGGGAGCTAACTATGGCTACACCTTC TRBV5-1 . . TRBJ1-2
CASSLRPSGNTIYF TGTGCCAGCAGCTTACGACCCAGCGGAAACACCATATATTTT TRBV7-2 . . TRBJ1-3
CSVARDLNTEAFF TGCAGCGTTGCAAGGGATTTGAACACTGAAGCTTTCTTT TRBV29-1 . . TRBJ1-1
CASGLAALQETQYF TGTGCCAGCGGACTAGCGGCCCTCCAAGAGACCCAGTACTTC TRBV6-6 TRBD2 . TRBJ2-5
CASSKLPTSGGASTQYF TGCGCCAGCAGTAAATTACCGACTAGCGGGGGGGCGAGTACGCAGTATTTT TRBV10-1 TRBD2 . TRBJ2-3
CASSVAWQEAYEQYF TGTGCCAGCAGCGTAGCCTGGCAGGAGGCCTACGAGCAGTACTTC TRBV9 . . TRBJ2-7
CASSIGGPAPRGTDTQYF TGCGCCAGCAGTATCGGGGGGCCAGCCCCCAGGGGCACAGATACGCAGTATTTT TRBV5-1 . . TRBJ2-3
CASSPLGGSTDTQYF TGTGCCAGCTCACCCCTCGGCGGGTCTACGGATACGCAGTATTTT TRBV18 . . TRBJ2-3
CATSRRRGVDTEAFF TGTGCCACCAGCAGGCGACGGGGGGTTGATACTGAAGCTTTCTTT TRBV15 . . TRBJ1-1
CASSADSGGLGTQYF TGTGCCAGCAGCGCTGATAGCGGGGGGCTGGGGACCCAGTACTTC TRBV7-2 TRBD2 . TRBJ2-5
CASSGYRDGVAKNIQYF TGCGCCAGCAGCGGCTACCGGGACGGCGTAGCCAAAAACATTCAGTACTTC TRBV5-1 . . TRBJ2-4
CASSIVDGSLVSTDTQYF TGTGCCAGTAGTATTGTGGACGGATCCCTTGTTAGCACAGATACGCAGTATTTT TRBV19 . . TRBJ2-3
CASKKGQLQETQYF TGTGCCAGCAAGAAGGGACAGCTCCAAGAGACCCAGTACTTC TRBV6-1 TRBD1 . TRBJ2-5
CASSLGADLKNIQYF TGCGCCAGCAGCTTGGGGGCAGACCTCAAAAACATTCAGTACTTC TRBV5-1 . once TRBJ2-4
CASSPLQDTGELFF TGTGCCAGCTCACCCTTACAGGACACCGGGGAGCTGTTTTTT TRBV18 . . TRBJ2-2
CASSPPGQGEAFF TGTGCCAGTAGTCCACCGGGACAGGGTGAAGCTTTCTTT TRBV19 TRBD1 few TRBJ1-1
CATSRDAKGPDTQYF TGTGCCACCAGCAGAGATGCAAAGGGGCCAGATACGCAGTATTTT TRBV15 . . TRBJ2-3
CASSRPGTGPEKLFF TGTGCCAGTAGCCGTCCCGGGACAGGGCCAGAAAAACTGTTTTTT TRBV19 TRBD1 . TRBJ1-4
CASRVTGLTEAFF TGTGCCAGCAGAGTCACAGGGCTCACTGAAGCTTTCTTT TRBV2 . once TRBJ1-1